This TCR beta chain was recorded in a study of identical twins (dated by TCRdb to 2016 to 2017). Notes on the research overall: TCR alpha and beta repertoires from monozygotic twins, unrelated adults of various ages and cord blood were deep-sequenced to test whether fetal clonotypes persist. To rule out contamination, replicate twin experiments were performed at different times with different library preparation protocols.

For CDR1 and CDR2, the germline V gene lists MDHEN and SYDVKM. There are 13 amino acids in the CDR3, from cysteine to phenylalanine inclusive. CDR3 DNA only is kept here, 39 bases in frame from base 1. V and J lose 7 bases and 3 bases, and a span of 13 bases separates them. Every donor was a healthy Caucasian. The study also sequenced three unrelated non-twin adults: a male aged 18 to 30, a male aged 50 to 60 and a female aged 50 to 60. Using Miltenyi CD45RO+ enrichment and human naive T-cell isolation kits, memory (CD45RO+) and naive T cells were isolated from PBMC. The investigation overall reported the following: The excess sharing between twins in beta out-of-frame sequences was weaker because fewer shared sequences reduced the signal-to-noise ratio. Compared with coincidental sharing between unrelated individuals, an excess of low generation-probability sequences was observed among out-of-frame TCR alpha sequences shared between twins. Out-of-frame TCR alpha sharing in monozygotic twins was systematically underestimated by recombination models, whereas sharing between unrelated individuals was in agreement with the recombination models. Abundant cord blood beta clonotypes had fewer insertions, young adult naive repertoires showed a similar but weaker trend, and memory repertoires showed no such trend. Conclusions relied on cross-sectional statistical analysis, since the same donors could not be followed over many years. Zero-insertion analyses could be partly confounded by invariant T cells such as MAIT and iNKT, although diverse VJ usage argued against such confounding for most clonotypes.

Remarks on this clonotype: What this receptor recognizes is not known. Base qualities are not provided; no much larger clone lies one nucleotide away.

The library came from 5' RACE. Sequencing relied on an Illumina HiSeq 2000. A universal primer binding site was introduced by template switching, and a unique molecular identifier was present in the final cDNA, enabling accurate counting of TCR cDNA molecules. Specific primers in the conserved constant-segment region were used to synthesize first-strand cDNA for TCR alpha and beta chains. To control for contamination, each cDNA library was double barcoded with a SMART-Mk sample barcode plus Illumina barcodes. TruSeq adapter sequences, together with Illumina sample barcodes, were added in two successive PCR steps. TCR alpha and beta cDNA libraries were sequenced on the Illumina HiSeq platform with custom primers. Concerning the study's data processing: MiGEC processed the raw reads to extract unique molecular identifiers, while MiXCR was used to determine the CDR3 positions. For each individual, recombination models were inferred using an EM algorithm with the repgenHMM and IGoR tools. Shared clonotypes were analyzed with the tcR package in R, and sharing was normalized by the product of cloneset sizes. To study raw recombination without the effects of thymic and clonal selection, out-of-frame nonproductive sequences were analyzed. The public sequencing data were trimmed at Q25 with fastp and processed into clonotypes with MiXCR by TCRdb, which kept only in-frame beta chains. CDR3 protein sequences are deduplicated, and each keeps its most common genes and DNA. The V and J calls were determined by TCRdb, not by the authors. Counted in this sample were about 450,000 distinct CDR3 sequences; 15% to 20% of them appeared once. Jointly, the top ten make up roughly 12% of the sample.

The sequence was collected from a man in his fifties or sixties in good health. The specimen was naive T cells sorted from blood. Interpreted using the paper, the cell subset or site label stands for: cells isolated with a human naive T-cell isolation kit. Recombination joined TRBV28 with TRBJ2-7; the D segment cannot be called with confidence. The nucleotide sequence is TGTGCCAGCACAACCGCAGCACGCTACGAGCAGTACTTC. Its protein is CASTTAARYEQYF.